These 27 T cell receptor beta chains came from one sample sequenced in a study of T cells in Graves' hyperthyroidism and ophthalmopathy. What was amplified from RNA transcripts were TCR beta CDR3 regions. The study used the HTBI primer set for a first-round RT-PCR of the TCR CDR3. TCRdb reprocessed the multiplex PCR reads with MiXCR, giving one entry per CDR3 protein. The sample lists about 350,000 distinct CDR3 sequences; 15% to 20% were seen once. Sequenced: blood. These receptors all stem from a woman aged 40 to 49 with Graves' ophthalmopathy.

This clonotype was counted ten times or more. This chain's CDR3 is CASSLGQGATEAFF. Here the CDR3 DNA reads TGTGCCAGCAGCTTAGGACAGGGGGCAACTGAAGCTTTCTTT. The chain has TRBV7-9 and TRBJ1-1; 10 bases map to TRBD1. V gave up 1 base and J gave up 5 bases; unmatched junction bases: 1. The germline V gene encodes CDR1 SEHNR and CDR2 FQNEAQ (reference sequence). The CDR3 extends over 14 amino acids.

This clonotype appeared many times. The chain combines TRBV4-3 with TRBJ2-7; 9 nucleotides match TRBD1. Germline V gene sequence: CDR1 LGHNA, CDR2 YSLEER. The length of the CDR3 is 16 residues. The V segment lost 2 bases and the J segment 2 bases; nucleotides outside the gene matches: 7. The CDR3 DNA reads as TGCGCCAGCAGCCAATGGGGACAGGGAAGGACCTACGAGCAGTACTTC. Translated: CASSQWGQGRTYEQYF.

This clonotype was counted many times. The gene calls are TRBV12-3 or TRBV12-4 and TRBJ2-2; TRBD2 might be the D (6 bases). V lost 7 bases to trimming and J lost 2 bases, with 14 bases between them. The CDR3 is 15 amino acids. The CDR3 bases are TGTGCCAGCACTCCTCTGGGGGGAAACACCGGGGAGCTGTTTTTT. Its protein is CASTPLGGNTGELFF.

This clonotype was recorded many times. The chain recombines TRBV20-1 with TRBJ2-2; D gene uncertain. V shed 1 base and J shed 4 bases, with 13 bases lying between them. The CDR3 is 15 amino acids. Germline CDR1 and CDR2: DFQATT and SNEGSKA (reference sequence). CDR3 DNA sequence: TGCAGTGCTAGAGGGGCCACCTCCGCCACCGGGGAGCTGTTTTTT. Translating gives CSARGATSATGELFF.

The chain uses TRBV6-2 or TRBV6-3 and TRBJ2-7; D is unclear. This CDR3 region has 12 residues. V lost 3 bases and J 4 bases, leaving 7 bases between the germline ends. Germline CDR1 reads MNHEY; CDR2 reads SVGEGT. CDR3 sequence reads: CASSYSVYEQYF. CDR3 coding DNA: TGTGCCAGCAGTTATAGTGTTTACGAGCAGTACTTC.

J is TRBJ1-5 and V is TRBV28; D might be TRBD1 (5 bases). Looked up from germline, CDR1 is MDHEN and CDR2 is SYDVKM. This CDR3 region has 12 residues. V dropped 5 bases and J dropped 6 bases, with 8 bases sitting between them. The CDR3 region is CASSAQVQPQHF. DNA for the CDR3: TGTGCCAGCAGTGCACAGGTTCAGCCCCAGCATTTT.

A note on this clonotype: This may be a read error, as it is one base from a much larger clone. The V gene is TRBV11-2, the J gene TRBJ2-3, with TRBD2 matching 7 bases. V lost 4 bases and J lost 2; bases outside the gene matches: 6. This CDR3 contains 15 residues. Germline CDR1 SGHAT, CDR2 FQNNGV. The CDR3 DNA is TGTGCCAGCAGCTACAAACGGGGGGACACAGATACGCAGTATTTT. Its translation: CASSYKRGDTDTQYF.

This clonotype has just a few counts. The CDR3 here is CASSLQGFGIRSSPLHF. In DNA, the CDR3 is TGTGCCAGCAGCTTACAGGGTTTTGGAATTCGTAGTTCACCCCTCCACTTT. This chain joins TRBV5-6 and TRBJ1-6; D is perhaps TRBD1 (6 bases). The CDR3 has 17 residues. The V and J ends lost 2 bases and 9 bases respectively, with 21 bases between them. Germline V gene lookup returns CDR1 SGHDT and CDR2 YYEEEE.

This clonotype showed up many times. This sequence joins TRBV7-9 and TRBJ1-1; no definite D call. Trimming removed 0 bases from V and 4 bases from J, with 6 bases in between. The CDR3 runs 13 residues. Looked up from germline, CDR1 is SEHNR and CDR2 is FQNEAQ (reference sequence). CDR3 in amino acids: CASSLAYVTEAFF. The DNA of the CDR3 is TGTGCCAGCAGCTTAGCTTATGTCACTGAAGCTTTCTTT.

In this sample, this clonotype turned up many times. A junction end diverges from the germline sequence, so it may reflect a read error. This chain joins TRBV12-3 or TRBV12-4 and TRBJ2-2, with TRBD2 matching 11 bases. The CDR3 extends over 15 amino acids. CDR3 bases: TGTGCCAGCACGACTAGCGGGAAAAACACCGGGGAGCTGTTCTTT. It specifies CASTTSGKNTGELFF.

This clonotype was recorded many times. The chain links TRBV20-1 to TRBJ2-4; the D gene is possibly TRBD1 (5 bases). The V and J ends lost 6 bases and 4 bases respectively, with 13 bases between them. The CDR3 sequence is 13 residues long. Germline-derived CDR1 and CDR2 are DFQATT and SNEGSKA (reference sequence). CDR3: CSANDQGKNIQYF. The CDR3 DNA reads TGCAGTGCAAATGATCAGGGAAAAAACATTCAGTACTTC.

The chain has TRBV24-1 and TRBJ1-2, with a weak D call TRBD1 (5 bases). CDR1 is KGHDR and CDR2 is SFDVKD in the germline V gene. The CDR3 has 16 amino acids. Trimming pared 7 bases from V and 3 bases from J, leaving 20 bases between. The CDR3 DNA reads TGTGCCACCAGCAGAGACCCCTATTTCAGGGACTATGGCTACACCTTC. Translating it yields CATSRDPYFRDYGYTF.

The sample holds many counts of this clonotype. The chain joins TRBV7-8 to TRBJ2-2; TRBD1 might be the D (6 bases). The CDR3 has 17 amino acids. V dropped 1 base and J dropped 6 bases, with 18 bases sitting between them. CDR1 is SGHVS and CDR2 is FQNEAQ in the germline V gene. CDR3 sequence: CASSLVQRQDWAGELFF. The DNA for the CDR3 is TGTGCCAGCAGCTTAGTTCAGAGACAGGATTGGGCCGGGGAGCTGTTTTTT. The whole variable domain, remainder taken from reference TRBV7-8 and TRBJ2-2, is GAGVSQSPRYKVAKRGQDVALRCDPISGHVSLFWYQQALGQGPEFLTYFQNEAQLDKSGLPSDRFFAERPEGSVSTLKIQRTQQEDSAVYLCASSLVQRQDWAGELFFGEGSRLTVL.

The rearrangement uses TRBV27 and TRBJ1-2; TRBD1 is a possible D gene (5 bases). CDR1 MNHEY and CDR2 SMNVEV come from the germline V gene (reference sequence). The CDR3 covers 14 residues. The V gene lost 2 bases and the J gene lost 7 bases, with 14 bases spanning the gap. The CDR3 region has the DNA TGTGCCAGCAGTTTAGGACCAGGGACGGGTGGCTACACCTTC. This encodes CASSLGPGTGGYTF.

This clonotype was seen more than once but under ten times. This sequence joins TRBV6-1 and TRBJ1-6, with D possibly being TRBD1 (5 bases). V gave up 7 bases and J gave up 9 bases, with 10 bases separating them. Germline CDR1 is MNHNS and CDR2 is SASEGT. This CDR3 spans 12 amino acids. CDR3 sequence: CASMNGGSPLHF. The CDR3 coding sequence is TGTGCCAGCATGAACGGGGGTTCACCCCTCCACTTT.

This clonotype appeared once. This rearrangement joins TRBV7-3 to TRBJ2-5, with D possibly TRBD2 on 5 matching bases. Germline CDR1 and CDR2: SGHTA and FQGTGA. With 5 bases removed from V and 5 bases from J, the gap between germline ends came to 12 bases. The length of the CDR3 is 13 residues. The CDR3, as DNA: TGTGCCAGCAGCCGGGAAGATGGGGAGACCCAGTACTTC. Protein product: CASSREDGETQYF.

In this sample, this clonotype turned up many times. This chain links TRBV6-1 with TRBJ2-5; TRBD2 matches 14 bases. Germline CDR1 reads MNHNS; CDR2 reads SASEGT. The ends lost 3 bases at V and 3 bases at J; junction bases unmatched: 3. The CDR3 is 16 amino acids. The chain's CDR3 is CASSERGLAGEETQYF. The CDR3 DNA reads TGTGCCAGCAGTGAGAGGGGACTAGCGGGAGAAGAGACCCAGTACTTC.

This clonotype was recorded at least ten times. The chain carries TRBV7-2 and TRBJ2-7; 8 bases map to TRBD2. This CDR3 has 14 residues. V lost 6 bases and J lost 6; bases outside the gene matches: 10. The germline V gene has CDR1 SGHTA and CDR2 FQGNSA. This CDR3 is CASRPLAGSGEQYF. CDR3 bases: TGTGCCAGCAGGCCTTTAGCGGGGTCTGGCGAGCAGTACTTC.

This clonotype appeared many times. V is TRBV4-3 and J is TRBJ1-1; D is unclear. The V gene lost 1 base and the J gene lost 1 base, with 10 bases spanning the gap. Per germline, CDR1 LGHNA and CDR2 YSLEER. The CDR3 runs 15 residues. DNA of the CDR3: TGCGCCAGCAGCCAAGGTGGGAAGGGGAACACTGAAGCTTTCTTT. This gives the protein CASSQGGKGNTEAFF.

This clonotype was observed many times. CDR3 nucleotide sequence: TGTGCCAGCTCTCCGACTGATTCTGTCGCCGGGGAGCTGTTTTTT. This codes for CASSPTDSVAGELFF. The rearrangement uses TRBV18 and TRBJ2-2; no reliable D call. The CDR3 covers 15 residues. Per germline, CDR1 KGHSH and CDR2 LQKENI. V was trimmed by 6 bases and J by 6 bases, leaving 17 bases between them.

About this clonotype: Given a much more abundant clone one base away, this may be a read error. This chain connects TRBV30 to TRBJ2-7; no clear D. This CDR3 contains 13 residues. Germline CDR1 and CDR2: GTSNPN and SVGIG (reference sequence). Trimming shortened V by 5 bases and J by 1 base, and 12 bases separated the two germline ends. CDR3 coding DNA: TGTGCCTGGGAATCAGCTCTATCCTACGAGCAGTACTTC. Translating gives CAWESALSYEQYF.

There are many counts of this clonotype. The rearrangement links TRBV28 to TRBJ2-5; 9 bases fit TRBD1. Unmatched junction bases numbered 15, after V lost 8 bases and J lost 5 bases. Germline V gene lookup returns CDR1 MDHEN and CDR2 SYDVKM. This CDR3 spans 16 amino acids. The CDR3 coding sequence is TGTGCCAGCGTCCGACAGGGGGACGTGGAGAGGGAGACCCAGTACTTC. It encodes CASVRQGDVERETQYF.

This clonotype was counted at least ten times. V gene TRBV5-6 combines with J gene TRBJ2-5; D is ambiguous. The V end lost 2 bases, the J end lost 2 bases, and 7 bases lay between the germline ends. The CDR3 runs to 13 residues. Germline CDR1 SGHDT, CDR2 YYEEEE. CDR3 bases: TGTGCCAGCAGCTTTGATCGGCAAGAGACCCAGTACTTC. This gives the protein CASSFDRQETQYF.

This clonotype was found many times. The J gene is TRBJ1-5, the V gene TRBV28; tentative D call: TRBD1 (6 bases). There are 15 residues in the CDR3. Trimming pared 3 bases from V and 3 bases from J, leaving 12 bases between. CDR1 is MDHEN and CDR2 is SYDVKM in the germline V gene. CDR3 sequence reads: CASSFYGQNNQPQHF. CDR3 nucleotides: TGTGCCAGCAGTTTTTATGGACAGAACAATCAGCCCCAGCATTTT.

In the case of this clonotype: The junction departs from germline at one end; a sequencing error may be responsible. This rearrangement joins TRBV6-5 to TRBJ2-7; tentatively, D is TRBD1 (6 bases). The CDR3 length is 15 residues. Germline CDR1 reads MNHEY; CDR2 reads SVGAGI. Here the CDR3 DNA reads TGTGCCAGCAGTTACGCCCCCAGGGGAGCCTACGGGCAGTACTTC. This gives the protein CASSYAPRGAYGQYF.

This clonotype came up many times. The chain couples TRBV28 to TRBJ2-5; 9 positions match TRBD2. Germline values: CDR1 MDHEN, CDR2 SYDVKM. CDR3 length equals 13 residues. The J segment lost 5 bases and the V segment lost 6 bases, leaving 4 bases of the junction unmatched. As DNA, the CDR3 is TGTGCCAGCAGCCGTAGCGGGAGTGAGACCCAGTACTTC. It translates to CASSRSGSETQYF.

This clonotype was picked up many times. The chain recombines TRBV27 with TRBJ2-7, with D perhaps matching TRBD2 (6 bases). V was trimmed by 5 bases and J by 0 bases, leaving 14 bases between them. This CDR3 comprises 15 residues. In germline, CDR1 is MNHEY, CDR2 SMNVEV (reference sequence). The CDR3 protein is CASSPLPGLSYEQYF. The DNA for the CDR3 is TGTGCCAGCAGTCCTCTCCCGGGACTCTCCTACGAGCAGTACTTC.